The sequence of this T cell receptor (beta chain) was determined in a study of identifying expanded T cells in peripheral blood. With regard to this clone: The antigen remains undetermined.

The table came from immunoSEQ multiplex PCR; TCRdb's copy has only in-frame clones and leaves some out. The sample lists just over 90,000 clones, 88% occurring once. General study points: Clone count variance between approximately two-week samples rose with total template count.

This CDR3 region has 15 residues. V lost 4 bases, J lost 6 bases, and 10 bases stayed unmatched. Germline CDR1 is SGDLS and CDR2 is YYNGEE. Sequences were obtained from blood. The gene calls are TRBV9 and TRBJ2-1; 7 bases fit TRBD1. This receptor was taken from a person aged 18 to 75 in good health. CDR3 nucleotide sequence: TGTGCCAGCAGCTACCGGGACAGATCGTTCAATGAGCAGTTCTTC. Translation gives CASSYRDRSFNEQFF.